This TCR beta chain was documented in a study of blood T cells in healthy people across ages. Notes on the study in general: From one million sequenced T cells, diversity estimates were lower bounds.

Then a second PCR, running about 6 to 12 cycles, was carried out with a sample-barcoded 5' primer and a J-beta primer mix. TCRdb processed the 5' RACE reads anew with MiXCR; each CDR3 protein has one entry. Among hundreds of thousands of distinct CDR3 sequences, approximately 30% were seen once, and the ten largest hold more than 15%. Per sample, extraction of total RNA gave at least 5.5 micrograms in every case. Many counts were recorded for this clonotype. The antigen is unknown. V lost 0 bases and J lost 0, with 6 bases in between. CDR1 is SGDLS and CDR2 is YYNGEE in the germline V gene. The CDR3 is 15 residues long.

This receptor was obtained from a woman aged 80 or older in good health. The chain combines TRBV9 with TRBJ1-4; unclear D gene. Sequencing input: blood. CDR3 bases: TGTGCCAGCAGCGTAGCCGGGACAACTAATGAAAAACTGTTTTTT. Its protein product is CASSVAGTTNEKLFF.